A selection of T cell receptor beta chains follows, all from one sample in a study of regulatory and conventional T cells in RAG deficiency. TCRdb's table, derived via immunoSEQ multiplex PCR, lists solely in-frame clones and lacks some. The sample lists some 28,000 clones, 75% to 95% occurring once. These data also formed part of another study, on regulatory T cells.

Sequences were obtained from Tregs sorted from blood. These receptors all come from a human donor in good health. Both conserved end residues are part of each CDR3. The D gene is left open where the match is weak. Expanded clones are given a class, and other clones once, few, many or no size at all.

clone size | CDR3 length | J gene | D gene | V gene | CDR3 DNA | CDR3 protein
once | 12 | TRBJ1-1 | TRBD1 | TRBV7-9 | TGTGCCAGCAGCGCCGGACAGGGGTCGTGTTTCTTT | CASSAGQGSCFF
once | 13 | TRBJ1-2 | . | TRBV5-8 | TGTGCCAGCAGCTTGAACGGATTGTTTGGCTACACCTTC | CASSLNGLFGYTF
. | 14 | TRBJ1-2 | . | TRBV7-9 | TGTGCCAGCAGCTTAGCGGCACGGTCCTATGGCTACACCTTC | CASSLAARSYGYTF
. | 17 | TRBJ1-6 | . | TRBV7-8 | TGTGCCAGCAGCTCCCGGGCCGTGAGCTCCTATAATTCACCCCTCCACTTT | CASSSRAVSSYNSPLHF
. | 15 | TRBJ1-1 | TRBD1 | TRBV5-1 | TGCGCCAGCAGCCCGGGACAGGGGGTGAACACTGAAGCTTTCTTT | CASSPGQGVNTEAFF
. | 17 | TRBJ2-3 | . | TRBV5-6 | TGTGCCAGCAGCTTGTTGGTTTTGAGGGGGGGGCGAGATACGCAGTATTTT | CASSLLVLRGGRDTQYF
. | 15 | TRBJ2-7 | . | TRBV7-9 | TGTGCCAGCAGCTTAGCACTCCAAAGCTCCTACGAGCAGTACTTC | CASSLALQSSYEQYF
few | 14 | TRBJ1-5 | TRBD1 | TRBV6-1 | TGTGCCAGCAGTAGCGACAGGGCCAATCAGCCCCAGCATTTT | CASSSDRANQPQHF
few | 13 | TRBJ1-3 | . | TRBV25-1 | TGTGCCAGCATAGGGACATCTGGAAACACCATATATTTT | CASIGTSGNTIYF
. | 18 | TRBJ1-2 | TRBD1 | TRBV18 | TGTGCCAGCTCAATTAACTTCCCGGTGGGACAGGGGACCTATGGCTACACCTTC | CASSINFPVGQGTYGYTF
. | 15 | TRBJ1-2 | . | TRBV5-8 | TGTGCCAGCAGCTTAAGGGTAGGCCTTTCGTCTGGCTACACCTTC | CASSLRVGLSSGYTF
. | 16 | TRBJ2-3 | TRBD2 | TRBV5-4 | TGTGCCAGCAGCTTGGGGCGGGGGGGCAGCACAGATACGCAGTATTTT | CASSLGRGGSTDTQYF
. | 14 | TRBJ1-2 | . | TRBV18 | TGTGCCAGCTCACCATCATCAGGGGCTAAAGGCTACACCTTC | CASSPSSGAKGYTF
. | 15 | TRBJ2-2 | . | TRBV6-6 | TGTGCCAGCAGCCGCCGGGACGTCCGTGCCGGGGAGCTGTTTTTT | CASSRRDVRAGELFF
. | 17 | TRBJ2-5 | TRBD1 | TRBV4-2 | TGTGCCAGCAGCCAATCCCGGACAGGGCGCGTCCAAGAGACCCAGTACTTC | CASSQSRTGRVQETQYF
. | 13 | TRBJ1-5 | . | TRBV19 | TGTGCCAGTAGTATCAGCGGGAATCAGCCCCAGCATTTT | CASSISGNQPQHF